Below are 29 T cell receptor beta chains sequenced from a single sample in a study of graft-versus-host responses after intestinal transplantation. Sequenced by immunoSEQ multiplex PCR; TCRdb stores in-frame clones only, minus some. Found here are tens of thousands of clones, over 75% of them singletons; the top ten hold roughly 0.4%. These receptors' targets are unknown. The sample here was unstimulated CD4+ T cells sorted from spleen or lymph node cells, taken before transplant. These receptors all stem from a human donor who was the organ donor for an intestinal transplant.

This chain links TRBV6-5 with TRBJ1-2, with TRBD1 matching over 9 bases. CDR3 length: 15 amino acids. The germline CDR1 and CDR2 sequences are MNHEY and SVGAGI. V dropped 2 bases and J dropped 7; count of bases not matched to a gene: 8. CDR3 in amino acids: CASSYRLGTGPGYTF. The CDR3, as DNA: TGTGCCAGCAGTTACCGTCTCGGGACAGGGCCTGGCTACACCTTC.

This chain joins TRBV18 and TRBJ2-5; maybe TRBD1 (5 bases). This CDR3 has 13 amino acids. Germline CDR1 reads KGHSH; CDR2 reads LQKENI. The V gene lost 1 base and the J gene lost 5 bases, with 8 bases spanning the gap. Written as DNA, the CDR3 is TGTGCCAGCTCACCACAGGGGTTTGAGACCCAGTACTTC. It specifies CASSPQGFETQYF.

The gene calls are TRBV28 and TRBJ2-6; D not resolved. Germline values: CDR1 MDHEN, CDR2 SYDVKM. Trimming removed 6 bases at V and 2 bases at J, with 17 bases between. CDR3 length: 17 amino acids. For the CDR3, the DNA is TGTGCCAGCAGCCCGAGGTACGAAAGAACTGGGGCCAACGTCCTGACTTTC. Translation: CASSPRYERTGANVLTF.

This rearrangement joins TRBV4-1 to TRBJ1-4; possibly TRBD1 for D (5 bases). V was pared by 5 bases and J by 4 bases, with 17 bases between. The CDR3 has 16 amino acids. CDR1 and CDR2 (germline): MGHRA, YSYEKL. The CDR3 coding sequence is TGCGCCAGCAGCTCTCAACCTGGGACTTTTAATGAAAAACTGTTTTTT. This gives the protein CASSSQPGTFNEKLFF.

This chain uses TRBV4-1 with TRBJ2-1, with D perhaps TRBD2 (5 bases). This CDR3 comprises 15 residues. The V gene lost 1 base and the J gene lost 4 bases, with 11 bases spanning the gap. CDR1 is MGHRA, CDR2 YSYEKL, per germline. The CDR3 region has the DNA TGCGCCAGCAGCCAAGGAGGGCTTTCGTACAATGAGCAGTTCTTC. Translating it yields CASSQGGLSYNEQFF.

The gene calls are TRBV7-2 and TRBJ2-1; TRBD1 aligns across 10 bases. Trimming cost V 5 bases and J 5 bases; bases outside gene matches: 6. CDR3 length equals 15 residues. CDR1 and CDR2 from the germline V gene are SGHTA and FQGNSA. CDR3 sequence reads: CASSKPGQGNNEQFF. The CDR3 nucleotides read TGTGCCAGCAGCAAGCCGGGACAGGGGAACAATGAGCAGTTCTTC.

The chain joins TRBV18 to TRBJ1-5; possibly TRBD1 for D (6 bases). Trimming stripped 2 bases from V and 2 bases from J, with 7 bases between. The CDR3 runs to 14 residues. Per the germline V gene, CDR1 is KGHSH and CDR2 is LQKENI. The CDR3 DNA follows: TGTGCCAGCTCACCAGAGGGGGGCAATCAGCCCCAGCATTTT. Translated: CASSPEGGNQPQHF.

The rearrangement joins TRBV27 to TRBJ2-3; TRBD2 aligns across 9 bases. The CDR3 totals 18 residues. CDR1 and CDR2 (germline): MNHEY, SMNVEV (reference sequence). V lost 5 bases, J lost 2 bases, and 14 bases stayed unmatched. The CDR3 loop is CASSPPLLAGVPTDTQYF. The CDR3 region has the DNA TGTGCCAGCAGTCCACCTCTCTTAGCGGGGGTCCCCACAGATACGCAGTATTTT.

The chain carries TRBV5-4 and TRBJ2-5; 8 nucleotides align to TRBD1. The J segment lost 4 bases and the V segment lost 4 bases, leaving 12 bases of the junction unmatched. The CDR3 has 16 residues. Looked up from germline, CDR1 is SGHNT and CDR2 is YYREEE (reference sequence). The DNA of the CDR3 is TGTGCCAGCAGCAGGACCGGACAGGGCCAGAGAGAGACCCAGTACTTC. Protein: CASSRTGQGQRETQYF. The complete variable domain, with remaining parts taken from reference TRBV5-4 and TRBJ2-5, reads ETGVTQSPTHLIKTRGQQVTLRCSSQSGHNTVSWYQQALGQGPQFIFQYYREEENGRGNFPPRFSGLQFPNYSSELNVNALELDDSALYLCASSRTGQGQRETQYFGPGTRLLVL.

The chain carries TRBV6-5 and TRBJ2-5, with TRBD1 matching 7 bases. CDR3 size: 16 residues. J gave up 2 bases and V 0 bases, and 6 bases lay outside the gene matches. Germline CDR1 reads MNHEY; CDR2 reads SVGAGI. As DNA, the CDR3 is TGTGCCAGCAGTTACTCGCGTGGCAGGGGGCAAGAGACCCAGTACTTC. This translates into CASSYSRGRGQETQYF.

In DNA form, the CDR3 reads TGTGCCAGCAGCCCGGGGGGATCTGGAAACACCATATATTTT. This gives the protein CASSPGGSGNTIYF. This chain uses TRBV6-5 with TRBJ1-3; maybe TRBD1 (5 bases). V gave up 6 bases and J gave up 1 base, with 10 bases separating them. Germline V gene lookup returns CDR1 MNHEY and CDR2 SVGAGI. The CDR3 spans 14 residues.

The DNA for the CDR3 is TGTGCCAGCTCACCATGGGGGGGACAGGGCTACGAGCAGTACGTC. Protein sequence: CASSPWGGQGYEQYV. This chain joins TRBV18 and TRBJ2-7; 9 bases align to TRBD1. This CDR3 has 15 amino acids. Germline V gene data show CDR1 as KGHSH and CDR2 as LQKENI. V lost 2 bases, J lost 3 bases, and 5 bases stayed unmatched.

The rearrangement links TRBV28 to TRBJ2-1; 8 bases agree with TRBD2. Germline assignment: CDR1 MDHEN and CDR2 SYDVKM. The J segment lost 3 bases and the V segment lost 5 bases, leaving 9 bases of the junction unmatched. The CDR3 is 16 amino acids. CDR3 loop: CASSGSSGEVYNEQFF. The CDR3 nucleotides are TGTGCCAGCAGTGGGAGTAGCGGGGAAGTCTACAATGAGCAGTTCTTC.

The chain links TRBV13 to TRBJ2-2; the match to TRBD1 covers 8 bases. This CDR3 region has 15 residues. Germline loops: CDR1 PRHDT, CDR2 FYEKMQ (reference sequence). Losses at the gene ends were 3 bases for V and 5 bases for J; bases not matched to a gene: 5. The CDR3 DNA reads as TGTGCCAGCAGCTTGAATACAGGGGGTACCGGGGAGCTGTTTTTT. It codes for CASSLNTGGTGELFF.

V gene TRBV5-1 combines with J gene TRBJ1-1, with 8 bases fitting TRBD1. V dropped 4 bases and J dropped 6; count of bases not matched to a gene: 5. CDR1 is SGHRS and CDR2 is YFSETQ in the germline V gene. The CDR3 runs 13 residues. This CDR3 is CASSQGQVAEAFF. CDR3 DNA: TGCGCCAGCAGCCAGGGACAGGTAGCTGAAGCTTTCTTT.

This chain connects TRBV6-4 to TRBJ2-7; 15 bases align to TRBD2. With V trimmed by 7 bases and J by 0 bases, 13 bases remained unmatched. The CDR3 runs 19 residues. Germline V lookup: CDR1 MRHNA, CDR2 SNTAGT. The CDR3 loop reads CASNRSGTSGGPDSYEQYV. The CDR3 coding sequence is TGTGCCAGCAACCGCTCCGGGACTAGCGGGGGGCCCGACTCCTACGAGCAGTACGTC.

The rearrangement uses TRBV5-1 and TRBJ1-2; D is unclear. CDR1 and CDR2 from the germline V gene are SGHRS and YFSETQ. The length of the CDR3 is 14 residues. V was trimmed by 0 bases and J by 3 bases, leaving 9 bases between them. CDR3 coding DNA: TGCGCCAGCAGCTTGGTCCCAACAGACTATGGCTACACCTTC. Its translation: CASSLVPTDYGYTF.

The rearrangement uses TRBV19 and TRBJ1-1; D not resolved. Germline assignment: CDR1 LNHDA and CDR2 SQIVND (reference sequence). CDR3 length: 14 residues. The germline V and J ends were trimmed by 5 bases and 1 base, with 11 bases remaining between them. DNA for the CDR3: TGTGCCAGTAGTTTCCCGGGAGGGAACACTGAAGCTTTCTTT. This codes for CASSFPGGNTEAFF.

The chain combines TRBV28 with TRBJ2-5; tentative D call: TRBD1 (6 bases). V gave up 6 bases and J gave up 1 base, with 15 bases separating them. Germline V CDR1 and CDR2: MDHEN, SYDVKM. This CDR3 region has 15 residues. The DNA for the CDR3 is TGTGCCAGCAGCCTGATCGACAGGTTCCAAGAGACCCAGTACTTC. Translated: CASSLIDRFQETQYF.

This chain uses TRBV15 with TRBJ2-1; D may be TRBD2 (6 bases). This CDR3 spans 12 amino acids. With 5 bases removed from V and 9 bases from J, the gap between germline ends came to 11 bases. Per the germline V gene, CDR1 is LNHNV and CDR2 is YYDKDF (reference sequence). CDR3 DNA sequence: TGTGCCACCAGCCCCCGGGGAGGTGAGCAGTTCTTC. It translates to CATSPRGGEQFF.

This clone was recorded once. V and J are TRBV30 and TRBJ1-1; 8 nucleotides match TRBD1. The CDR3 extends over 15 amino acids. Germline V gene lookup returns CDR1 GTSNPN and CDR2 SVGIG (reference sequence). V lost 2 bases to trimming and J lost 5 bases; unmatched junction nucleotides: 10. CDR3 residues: CAWSRAGGAGTEAFF. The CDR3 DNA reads TGTGCCTGGAGTCGGGCAGGGGGCGCGGGGACTGAAGCTTTCTTT.

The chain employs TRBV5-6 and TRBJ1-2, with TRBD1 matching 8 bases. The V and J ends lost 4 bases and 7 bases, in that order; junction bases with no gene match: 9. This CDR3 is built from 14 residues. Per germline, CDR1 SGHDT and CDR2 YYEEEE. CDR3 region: CASSPTRGTGGYTF. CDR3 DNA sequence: TGTGCCAGCAGCCCCACCCGAGGGACAGGTGGCTACACCTTC.

CDR3 sequence reads: CASSQDTTSGGADTQYF. The CDR3 DNA is TGCGCCAGCAGCCAAGATACGACTAGCGGGGGAGCAGATACGCAGTATTTT. The chain links TRBV4-1 to TRBJ2-3; 12 bases align to TRBD2. V shed 0 bases and J 4 bases; nucleotides not matched to a gene: 5. CDR1 and CDR2 (germline): MGHRA, YSYEKL. This CDR3 is 17 amino acids long.

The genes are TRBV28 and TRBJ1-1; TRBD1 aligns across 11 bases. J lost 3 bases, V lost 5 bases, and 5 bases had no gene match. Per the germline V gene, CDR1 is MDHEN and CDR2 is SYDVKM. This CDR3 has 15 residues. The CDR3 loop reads CASSGSDRGHTEAFF. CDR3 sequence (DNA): TGTGCCAGCAGTGGGTCGGACAGGGGGCACACTGAAGCTTTCTTT.

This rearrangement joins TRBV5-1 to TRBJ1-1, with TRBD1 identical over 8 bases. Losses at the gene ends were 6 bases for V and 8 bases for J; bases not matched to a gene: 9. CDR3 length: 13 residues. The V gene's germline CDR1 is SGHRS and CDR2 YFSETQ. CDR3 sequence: CASMVTGEREAFF. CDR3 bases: TGCGCCAGCATGGTGACAGGGGAACGAGAAGCTTTCTTT.

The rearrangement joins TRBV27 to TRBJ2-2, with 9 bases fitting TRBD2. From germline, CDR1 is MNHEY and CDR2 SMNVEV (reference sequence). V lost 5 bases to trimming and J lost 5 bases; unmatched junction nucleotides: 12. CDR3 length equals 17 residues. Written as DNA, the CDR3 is TGTGCCAGCAGTCCCCTGCGCGCGGGGGGGCGAACCGGGGAGCTGTTTTTT. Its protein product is CASSPLRAGGRTGELFF.

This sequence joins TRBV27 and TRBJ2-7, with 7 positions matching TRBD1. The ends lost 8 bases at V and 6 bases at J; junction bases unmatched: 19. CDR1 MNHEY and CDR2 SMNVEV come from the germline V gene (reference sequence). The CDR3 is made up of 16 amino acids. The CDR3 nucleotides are TGTGCCAGCGACAGGGATTTTTGTTTAAGGGACCGCGAGCAGTACGTC. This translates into CASDRDFCLRDREQYV.

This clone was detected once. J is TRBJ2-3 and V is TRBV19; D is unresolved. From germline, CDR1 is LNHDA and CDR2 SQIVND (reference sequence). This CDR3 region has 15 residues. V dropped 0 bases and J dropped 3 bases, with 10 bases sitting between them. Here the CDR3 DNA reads TGTGCCAGTAGTATAGAGGCATTAAGAACAGATACGCAGTATTTT. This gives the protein CASSIEALRTDTQYF.

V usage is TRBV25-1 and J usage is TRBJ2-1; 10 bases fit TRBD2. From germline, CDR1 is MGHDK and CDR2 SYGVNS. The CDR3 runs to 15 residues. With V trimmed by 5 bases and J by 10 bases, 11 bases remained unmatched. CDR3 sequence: CASSFGSGGAGEQFF. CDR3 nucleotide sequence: TGTGCCAGCAGTTTTGGGAGCGGGGGGGCCGGGGAGCAGTTCTTC.